The present T cell receptor (beta chain) was sequenced within a study of T cell changes during pregnancy in multiple sclerosis. TCRdb keeps only in-frame clones here, not all; method: immunoSEQ multiplex PCR. Of 35,000 to 50,000 clones in the sample, under 95% are singletons; the top ten hold approximately 1.3%. Source material: PBMCs (not recorded whether the cells were cultured). The clonotype was recovered from a female donor with multiple sclerosis, enrolled in a pregnancy study.

Here the CDR3 DNA reads TGTGCCAGCAGTTTCCGGGATGACTATGGCTACACCTTC. It yields the protein CASSFRDDYGYTF. The chain employs TRBV27 and TRBJ1-2; D gene ambiguous. Germline lookup yields CDR1 MNHEY and CDR2 SMNVEV (reference sequence). V was cut by 3 bases and J by 3 bases, with 8 bases left in between. The CDR3 sequence is 13 residues long.